This TCR beta chain was sequenced for a study of T-cell reconstitution after alpha-beta-depleted transplantation in children. Points from the study as a whole: Expanded graft clones, several hundred of them, were reportedly the source of alpha-beta T cells about two months after transplant. T-cell counts and diversity at one year following transplant were attributed mainly to newly produced T cells.

This clonotype was seen at least ten times. Its antigen is currently unknown. The V segment lost 1 base and the J segment 5 bases; nucleotides outside the gene matches: 8. The CDR3 sequence is 17 residues long. Germline values: CDR1 KGHDR, CDR2 SFDVKD. Unique molecular identifiers were built into the TCRbeta library. TCRdb processed the PCR reads anew with MiXCR; each CDR3 protein has one entry. This table holds over 450,000 distinct CDR3 sequences, more than 9% found once. The clonotype comes from a child aged 2-15 years with inherited bone marrow failure, due to receive a stem cell transplant. J is TRBJ2-1 and V is TRBV24-1; 9 positions match TRBD2. The sample consisted of PBMCs, taken before TCRalphabeta/CD19-depleted stem cell transplant. CDR3 sequence (DNA): TGTGCCACCAGTGATTTCGGAGCGGGAGGTCGACACAATGAGCAGTTCTTC. Translated, it gives CATSDFGAGGRHNEQFF.